The 27 T cell receptor beta chains below come from one sample, sequenced in a study of prognosis after radiotherapy for stage I lung cancer (dated by TCRdb to about 2021). The instrument given in TCRdb is Illumina HiSeq 3000. Two rounds of multiplex PCR were used to amplify the TCR beta CDR3 region from genomic DNA. In the first PCR round, primers specific to each TRBV and TRBJ gene were used, and the primer sequences were filed in Chinese patent CN105087789A. TCRdb itself trimmed the public reads at Q25 with fastp, ran MiXCR and retained productive beta chains. Each entry is one CDR3 protein sequence, shown with its most common DNA and genes. The sample has roughly 20,000 distinct CDR3 sequences on record, roughly 41% of them singletons. Approximately 34% of the sample is taken by the ten largest. The input for sequencing was PBMCs, taken before or after stereotactic body radiation therapy (not recorded which). The receptors shown here come from a donor aged 50 or older with non-small cell lung cancer.

With regard to this clonotype: A read error may explain this, as a much larger clone is one base away. V and J are TRBV6-6 and TRBJ2-2; D not certain. Germline V gene lookup returns CDR1 MNHNY and CDR2 SVGAGI (reference sequence). The CDR3 is 15 amino acids. The V gene lost 0 bases and the J gene lost 2 bases, with 7 bases spanning the gap. DNA of the CDR3: TGTGCCAGCAGTTACTCGACCTCTAACACCGGGGAGCTGTTTTTT. This sequence encodes CASSYSTSNTGELFF.

There are many counts of this clonotype. The chain has TRBV25-1 and TRBJ2-7; possible D gene TRBD1, 6 bases. Germline V gene lookup returns CDR1 MGHDK and CDR2 SYGVNS. The CDR3 extends over 15 amino acids. The ends were cut back, 1 base at V and 6 bases at J, with 16 bases in the middle. CDR3 residues: CASSEFRTEYSEQYF. CDR3 coding DNA: TGTGCCAGCAGTGAATTTAGGACAGAGTACAGCGAGCAGTACTTC.

This clonotype was seen repeatedly, ten times or more. V and J are TRBV4-3 and TRBJ1-2; tentatively, D is TRBD1 (5 bases). Per the germline V gene, CDR1 is LGHNA and CDR2 is YSLEER. Trimming cost V 3 bases and J 10 bases, with 15 bases left between them. There are 13 residues in the CDR3. The CDR3 region is CASSHRQRGDYTF. In nucleotides, the CDR3 is TGCGCCAGCAGCCATAGACAGCGAGGGGACTACACCTTC.

The J gene is TRBJ2-7, the V gene TRBV28, with TRBD2 identical over 7 bases. Trimming took 3 bases from V and 3 from J; bases not matched to a gene: 8. CDR1 and CDR2 from the germline V gene are MDHEN and SYDVKM. This CDR3 comprises 15 residues. This CDR3 reads CASSFVNGRYYEQYF. In nucleotides, the CDR3 is TGTGCCAGCAGTTTTGTGAACGGGAGGTACTACGAGCAGTACTTC.

The V gene is TRBV7-2, the J gene TRBJ2-7; TRBD2 agrees at 9 bases. Germline loops: CDR1 SGHTA, CDR2 FQGNSA. The ends lost 10 bases at V and 0 bases at J; junction bases unmatched: 10. The length of the CDR3 is 15 residues. The CDR3 DNA follows: TGTGCCATTGAAACCCCTAGCGGGGTCTCCTACGAGCAGTACTTC. It specifies CAIETPSGVSYEQYF.

Regarding this clonotype: A read error may explain this, as a much larger clone is one base away. The missing conserved phenylalanine or tryptophan at the end of this CDR3 makes a read error likely. The rearrangement uses TRBV24-1 and TRBJ2-4, with D possibly being TRBD2 (6 bases). The germline V gene encodes CDR1 KGHDR and CDR2 SFDVKD. The length of the CDR3 is 14 residues. Trimming removed 4 bases at V and 8 bases at J, with 14 bases between. CDR3 DNA sequence: TGTGCCACCAGTGAATCCGGAAGCGGGCACATTCAGTACCTC. It translates to CATSESGSGHIQYL.

This clonotype was counted many times. The chain joins TRBV7-2 to TRBJ2-1; TRBD2 might be the D (6 bases). The ends were cut back, 5 bases at V and 10 bases at J, with 12 bases in the middle. This CDR3 contains 12 residues. CDR1 and CDR2 (germline): SGHTA, FQGNSA. This CDR3 is CASSPGGVEQFF. The CDR3 bases are TGTGCCAGCAGCCCCGGCGGGGTAGAGCAGTTCTTC.

Worth noting for this clonotype: This likely reflects a read error, since a far larger clone is one base away. CDR3 sequence (DNA): TGTGCCAGCAGTGGGACAAGTAACACTGAAGCTTTCTTT. Translated: CASSGTSNTEAFF. The chain employs TRBV6-4 and TRBJ1-1; D perhaps matches TRBD1 (5 bases). Germline V gives CDR1 MRHNA, CDR2 SNTAGT. The CDR3 extends over 13 amino acids. Trimming removed 4 bases at V and 2 bases at J, with 8 bases between.

As to this clonotype: A far larger clone is a single base away, which makes a read error likely. The rearrangement joins TRBV6-4 to TRBJ1-6; D gene unclear. The CDR3 covers 14 residues. V shed 7 bases and J shed 8 bases, with 15 bases lying between them. Germline lookup yields CDR1 MRHNA and CDR2 SNTAGT. CDR3 sequence (DNA): TGTGCCAGCACCCGGGTGAGGGTCGATTCACCCCTCCACTTT. It is translated as CASTRVRVDSPLHF.

This clonotype was counted ten times or more. The chain carries TRBV7-2 and TRBJ2-3; 9 bases align to TRBD1. V dropped 5 bases and J dropped 2; count of bases not matched to a gene: 8. The CDR3 is made up of 16 amino acids. Germline CDR1 reads SGHTA; CDR2 reads FQGNSA. CDR3 sequence: CASSGLGQGFTDTQYF. DNA for the CDR3: TGTGCCAGCAGCGGCCTTGGACAGGGGTTCACAGATACGCAGTATTTT.

This rearrangement joins TRBV6-1 to TRBJ2-5; 8 bases agree with TRBD1. Germline assignment: CDR1 MNHNS and CDR2 SASEGT. CDR3 length equals 15 residues. Trimming removed 5 bases from V and 2 bases from J; junction bases left unmatched: 7. This chain's CDR3 is CASSPRQGLQETQYF. CDR3 nucleotide sequence: TGTGCCAGCAGTCCCCGACAGGGGCTTCAAGAGACCCAGTACTTC.

J is TRBJ1-3 and V is TRBV20-1; D is unclear. The CDR3 totals 15 residues. Germline-derived CDR1 and CDR2 are DFQATT and SNEGSKA (reference sequence). Trimming took 5 bases from V and 2 from J, leaving 16 bases between them. The CDR3 sequence: CSAGIGASAGNTIYF. CDR3 bases: TGCAGTGCTGGAATCGGAGCGTCGGCTGGAAACACCATATATTTT.

At least ten counts were recorded for this clonotype. Because the CDR3 is missing its conserved closing phenylalanine or tryptophan, this is likely a read error. The V and J genes are TRBV4-1 and TRBJ1-5; the match to TRBD1 covers 9 bases. The CDR3 runs 15 residues. The germline V gene has CDR1 MGHRA and CDR2 YSYEKL. V trimming: 5 bases; J trimming: 5 bases; junction bases outside the gene matches: 7. Here the CDR3 DNA reads TGCGCCAGCAGCACCCGACAGGGGGAGGATCAGCCCCAGCATTCT. Translated: CASSTRQGEDQPQHS.

About this clonotype: A junction end diverges from the germline sequence, so it may reflect a read error. The chain carries TRBV12-3 or TRBV12-4 and TRBJ2-7; D is ambiguous. The CDR3 has 14 amino acids. This CDR3 reads CAGSATLCTYEQYF. The CDR3 DNA follows: TGTGCCGGCAGTGCAACACTGTGCACCTACGAGCAGTACTTC.

Ten or more counts support this clonotype. V is TRBV7-9 and J is TRBJ2-2, with TRBD1 matching 8 bases. CDR3 length: 15 residues. V lost 5 bases to trimming and J lost 5 bases; unmatched junction nucleotides: 7. Germline CDR1 reads SEHNR; CDR2 reads FQNEAQ (reference sequence). Here the CDR3 reads CASSLDRGRTGELFF. The CDR3 DNA follows: TGTGCCAGCAGCCTCGACAGGGGTCGAACCGGGGAGCTGTTTTTT. The full variable domain, in which reference TRBV7-9 and TRBJ2-2 provide the parts outside the CDR3, is DTGVSQNPRHKITKRGQNVTFRCDPISEHNRLYWYRQTLGQGPEFLTYFQNEAQLEKSRLLSDRFSAERPKGSFSTLEIQRTEQGDSAMYLCASSLDRGRTGELFFGEGSRLTVL.

The sample holds many counts of this clonotype. This rearrangement joins TRBV28 to TRBJ2-1; 15 bases match TRBD2. Germline trimming cut 8 bases from V and 9 bases from J; bases unmatched to any gene: 14. The germline V gene encodes CDR1 MDHEN and CDR2 SYDVKM. The CDR3 length is 17 residues. The CDR3 DNA follows: TGTGCCAGCCGAGGGACTAGCGGGAGGCCCCGAGTAGGTGAGCAGTTCTTC. Its protein product is CASRGTSGRPRVGEQFF.

This clonotype has a count of ten or more. J is TRBJ1-6 and V is TRBV10-2; 7 bases map to TRBD1. Germline CDR1 WSHSY, CDR2 SAAADI. J gave up 9 bases and V 6 bases, and 8 bases lay outside the gene matches. There are 14 residues in the CDR3. The CDR3 spells CASRGQLRASPLHF. CDR3 coding DNA: TGCGCCAGCAGGGGACAGTTGAGAGCTTCACCCCTCCACTTT.

The table lists this clonotype with a count of one. The rearrangement links TRBV5-1 to TRBJ2-2; 8 bases are a match to TRBD2. The germline gives CDR1 SGHRS, CDR2 YFSETQ. V was clipped by 3 bases and J by 2 bases; unmatched bases: 3. This CDR3 has 15 amino acids. The CDR3 spells CASSSTSANTGELFF. For the CDR3, the DNA is TGCGCCAGCAGCTCGACTAGCGCTAACACCGGGGAGCTGTTTTTT.

This clonotype has at least ten counts. This chain links TRBV6-1 with TRBJ2-3; TRBD1 or TRBD2 may be the D gene (5 bases each). Trimming pared 7 bases from V and 3 bases from J, leaving 20 bases between. Germline V gives CDR1 MNHNS, CDR2 SASEGT. This CDR3 has 16 amino acids. For the CDR3, the DNA is TGTGCCAGCAACCTGGGGGTAGCGCGCTTGACAGATACGCAGTATTTT. Protein sequence: CASNLGVARLTDTQYF.

Details on this clonotype: Since a far larger clone is one base different, this is likely a read error. The chain uses TRBV6-4 and TRBJ2-1, with TRBD2 as a possible D gene (5 bases). This CDR3 is built from 16 residues. Trimming shortened V by 6 bases and J by 6 bases, and 21 bases separated the two germline ends. Germline assignment: CDR1 MRHNA and CDR2 SNTAGT. As DNA, the CDR3 is TGTGCCAGCAGCCGAACGGGGATTAGCCGGGCCAATGAGCAGTTCTTC. Translated, it gives CASSRTGISRANEQFF.

Worth noting for this clonotype: This sequence is one base from a far larger clone and is likely a read error. The chain carries TRBV7-2 and TRBJ2-1; 12 bases are shared with TRBD2. J was trimmed by 10 bases and V by 1 base; bases with no gene match: 8. This CDR3 has 16 amino acids. Germline CDR1 and CDR2: SGHTA and FQGNSA. CDR3 in DNA: TGTGCCAGCAGCTTAGAAGGCACTAGCGGGAGGTGGGAGCAGTTCTTC. Residues: CASSLEGTSGRWEQFF.

This sequence joins TRBV4-1 and TRBJ2-5; D is possibly TRBD2 (6 bases). The germline V gene has CDR1 MGHRA and CDR2 YSYEKL. The CDR3 covers 14 residues. Here the CDR3 reads CASGQDWSEETQYF. The CDR3 DNA reads TGCGCTAGCGGCCAAGATTGGTCAGAAGAGACCCAGTACTTC.

This chain connects TRBV28 to TRBJ2-7; 7 bases are shared with TRBD2. The germline gives CDR1 MDHEN, CDR2 SYDVKM. The CDR3 contains 14 residues. Unmatched junction bases numbered 12, after V lost 7 bases and J lost 6 bases. CDR3 amino acids: CASTPGLAAVEQYF. In DNA form, the CDR3 reads TGTGCCAGCACCCCGGGGCTAGCGGCGGTCGAGCAGTACTTC. Full variable domain (rest looked up from reference TRBV28 and TRBJ2-7): DVKVTQSSRYLVKRTGEKVFLECVQDMDHENMFWYRQDPGLGLRLIYFSYDVKMKEKGDIPEGYSVSREKKERFSLILESASTNQTSMYLCASTPGLAAVEQYFGPGTRLTVT.

With respect to this clonotype: Just one base apart from a much larger clone, this may be a read error. The rearrangement links TRBV10-3 to TRBJ1-2; tentatively, D is TRBD1 (6 bases). Germline assignment: CDR1 ENHRY and CDR2 SYGVKD. The CDR3 contains 12 residues. The CDR3 DNA reads TGTGCCACCACACAGGGAGACTATGGCTACAACTTC. Amino acid sequence: CATTQGDYGYNF.

This chain connects TRBV6-2 or TRBV6-3 to TRBJ2-7; 8 bases match TRBD2. CDR1 and CDR2 from the germline V gene are MNHEY and SVGEGT. Trimming cost V 2 bases and J 5 bases; bases outside gene matches: 11. The CDR3 has 16 amino acids. This CDR3 reads CASSYRTSRSLHEQYF. In DNA, the CDR3 is TGTGCCAGCAGTTACCGGACTAGCCGGAGTCTCCACGAGCAGTACTTC.

Ten or more counts support this clonotype. J is TRBJ2-7 and V is TRBV29-1; D possibly matches TRBD1 or TRBD2 (5 bases each). The CDR3 is made up of 14 amino acids. Germline V lookup: CDR1 SQVTM, CDR2 ANQGSEA. Between the trimmed V and J ends, which lost 0 bases and 3 bases, there was a span of 12 bases. CDR3 amino acids: CSVEEGTADYEQYF. Written as DNA, the CDR3 is TGCAGCGTTGAAGAGGGGACGGCGGACTACGAGCAGTACTTC.

The chain is built from TRBV20-1 and TRBJ1-6; TRBD1 matches 7 bases. Germline V gene data show CDR1 as DFQATT and CDR2 as SNEGSKA (reference sequence). V shed 6 bases and J 0 bases; nucleotides not matched to a gene: 8. The CDR3 is made up of 16 amino acids. CDR3: CSAPRGYFSYNSPLHF. The CDR3 region has the DNA TGCAGTGCCCCCAGGGGGTACTTCTCCTATAATTCACCCCTCCACTTT.